The following is a T cell receptor beta chain sequence with its context. The data belong to a study of radiotherapy plus CTLA-4 blockade in lung cancer. Some clones are missing from TCRdb's copy, which holds only in-frame ones; the method was immunoSEQ multiplex PCR. The table records 95,000 to 150,000 clones, about 87% of them present only once. The CDR3 runs to 15 residues. V lost 3 bases, J lost 7 bases, and 16 bases lay in between. CDR1 and CDR2 from the germline V gene are KGHSH and LQKENI. Source: peripheral blood, taken from a patient treated with radiotherapy plus ipilimumab. The chain uses TRBV18 and TRBJ2-4, with a tentative D call TRBD1 (5 bases). This receptor was identified in a human donor with non-small cell lung cancer that progressed on radiotherapy plus ipilimumab. The CDR3 sequence is CASSPANPAGNIQYF. CDR3 nucleotides: TGTGCCAGCTCACCCGCGAACCCCGCAGGGAACATTCAGTACTTC.